The clone carrying this T cell receptor beta chain was seen a single time. One end of the junction fails to match germline, which may point to a read error. This record belongs to a study of blood T cell repertoires in COVID-19. Study in general: Nucleic acid was either cDNA or gDNA, and it came from T cells, B-cell-depleted T cells, or PBMCs.

Germline V gene lookup returns CDR1 LGHDT and CDR2 YNNKEL (reference sequence). This CDR3 is 15 amino acids long. Individuals aged about 18 to 90 years were recruited from about two dozen US areas. The study assigned cohorts using participant-reported clinical history. In the study's own analysis: Scientists estimated how many nucleated cells there were by amplifying reference gene primers. The method was immunoSEQ multiplex PCR; TCRdb's version includes in-frame clones alone and lacks a portion of them. The V and J calls and clone size come from that table; D and trimming were worked out from the DNA. This table holds over 200,000 clones, around 81% found once.

Source material: PBMCs or T cells enriched from blood (not recorded which). This receptor was taken from a woman aged 50 to 65 with acute COVID-19. The chain employs TRBV3-1 (or the pseudogene TRBV3-2) and TRBJ2-2; 9 nucleotides align to TRBD1. The CDR3 nucleotides are TGTGCCAGCAGCCCCCGAGGACAGGGGACCGGGGGGCTGTTTTTT. It yields the protein CASSPRGQGTGGLFF.